These 8 T cell receptor beta chains were all obtained from the same sample, sequenced in a study of cytomegalovirus exposure and HLA in healthy donors (dated by TCRdb to about 2017). Libraries were prepared through the immunoSEQ multiplex PCR assay. A mixture of 60 forward primers for TCR Vbeta segments and 13 reverse primers for TCR Jbeta segments was used in the multiplex PCR. Entries here come from immuneACCESS through TCRdb and include only in-frame sequences with V and J called. Some clones fail to appear in such tables; in the studies checked, an unresolved V gene covers under half of the shortfall, and the cause of the remainder is unknown. Here the sample has 50,000 to 60,000 clones; about 84% occur a single time. The leading ten clones occupy roughly 1.5% of the sample. Specimen: PBMCs. The receptors originated from a female donor in good health and CMV-seronegative.

The sample holds a few counts of this clone. V is TRBV10-3 and J is TRBJ1-1, with D unresolved. CDR3 length: 12 amino acids. Germline V gives CDR1 ENHRY, CDR2 SYGVKD. Trimming pared 6 bases from V and 2 bases from J, leaving 7 bases between. In DNA form, the CDR3 reads TGTGCCATCAGCGAGCGTAACACTGAAGCTTTCTTT. Its protein product is CAISERNTEAFF.

This clone was observed once. The chain employs TRBV29-1 and TRBJ2-3, with a possible D match to TRBD2 (5 bases). CDR1 SQVTM and CDR2 ANQGSEA come from the germline V gene. The ends were cut back, 3 bases at V and 1 base at J, with 23 bases in the middle. The CDR3 sequence is 18 residues long. In DNA, the CDR3 is TGCAGCGTTGATTCGGTTCCTCGCGGGCGGAGCGGCACAGATACGCAGTATTTT. Its protein is CSVDSVPRGRSGTDTQYF.

The chain employs TRBV19 and TRBJ2-3; TRBD2 agrees at 8 bases. The CDR3 spans 14 residues. Losses at the gene ends were 3 bases for V and 3 bases for J; bases not matched to a gene: 2. The germline CDR1 and CDR2 sequences are LNHDA and SQIVND (reference sequence). The DNA for the CDR3 is TGTGCCAGTAGTATGCGGGGGGCAACAGATACGCAGTATTTT. Protein product: CASSMRGATDTQYF.

The rearrangement uses TRBV6-1 and TRBJ2-2; 12 bases map to TRBD2. This CDR3 has 17 amino acids. The junction had 7 bases not matched to a gene; V was cut back by 1 base and J by 7 bases. Germline CDR1 and CDR2: MNHNS and SASEGT. The CDR3 DNA reads TGTGCCAGCAGTGAAGTTATGCTGACTAGCGGGGGCGGGGAGCTGTTTTTT. This sequence encodes CASSEVMLTSGGGELFF.

CDR3 sequence (DNA): TGTGCCAGCTCACCGGGGACAAGGAGTAGCAATCAGCCCCAGCATTTT. It translates to CASSPGTRSSNQPQHF. This rearrangement joins TRBV18 to TRBJ1-5; D is possibly TRBD1 (6 bases). The CDR3 runs 16 residues. Trimming cost V 3 bases and J 0 bases, with 12 bases left between them. Germline V gene sequence: CDR1 KGHSH, CDR2 LQKENI.

The gene calls are TRBV19 and TRBJ1-5; no definite D call. This CDR3 comprises 15 residues. CDR1 is LNHDA, CDR2 SQIVND, per germline (reference sequence). Trimming took off 6 bases at V and 0 bases at J, with 12 bases between the two ends. The CDR3: CASSGGFNSNQPQHF. In DNA form, the CDR3 reads TGTGCCAGTAGCGGAGGGTTTAATAGCAATCAGCCCCAGCATTTT.

This rearrangement joins TRBV5-1 to TRBJ1-5; TRBD1 aligns across 9 bases. Germline V gene data show CDR1 as SGHRS and CDR2 as YFSETQ. The CDR3 is made up of 14 amino acids. V was clipped by 4 bases and J by 5 bases; unmatched bases: 4. The CDR3 sequence is CASSPWTGDQPQHF. Here the CDR3 DNA reads TGCGCCAGCAGCCCCTGGACAGGGGATCAGCCCCAGCATTTT.

The V and J genes are TRBV4-2 and TRBJ1-2; D might be TRBD1 (5 bases). The germline gives CDR1 LGHNA, CDR2 YNFKEQ. Trimming pared 0 bases from V and 8 bases from J, leaving 25 bases between. The CDR3 spans 18 residues. DNA for the CDR3: TGTGCCAGCAGCCAAGAATTGGCAGGGCCCCGGCGTCTCTCAGGCTACACCTTC. Amino acid sequence: CASSQELAGPRRLSGYTF.